The 23 T cell receptor beta chains reported below all come from one sample, sequenced in a study of OX40 agonist ivuxolimab in advanced cancers. The table came from immunoSEQ multiplex PCR; TCRdb's copy has only in-frame clones and leaves some out. The sample holds 90,000 to 100,000 clones, approximately 88% seen once. The sample was CD4+ or CD8+ T cells sorted from blood, taken in a trial of the OX40 agonist ivuxolimab. The receptor source for this set is an adult with an advanced solid tumor such as melanoma, head and neck, liver or kidney cancer.

The chain joins TRBV5-1 to TRBJ2-1; a weak D match, TRBD2 (6 bases). The CDR3 is 15 amino acids. V gave up 3 bases and J gave up 9 bases, with 19 bases separating them. The germline V gene encodes CDR1 SGHRS and CDR2 YFSETQ. This CDR3 reads CASSSVGPTGGEQFF. CDR3 DNA: TGCGCCAGCAGCTCCGTGGGGCCCACCGGGGGTGAGCAGTTCTTC.

The chain joins TRBV11-2 to TRBJ1-2; tentatively, D is TRBD1 (6 bases). The CDR3 is 16 amino acids. V was cut by 1 base and J by 4 bases, with 16 bases left in between. From germline, CDR1 is SGHAT and CDR2 FQNNGV. The CDR3 region has the DNA TGTGCCAGCAGCTTAGCAATGGGGGGCCGGGGCTATGGCTACACCTTC. Encoded protein: CASSLAMGGRGYGYTF.

This sequence joins TRBV28 and TRBJ1-2, with TRBD1 identical over 8 bases. The CDR3 is 14 amino acids. Germline trimming cut 8 bases from V and 5 bases from J; bases unmatched to any gene: 10. Germline loops: CDR1 MDHEN, CDR2 SYDVKM. The CDR3 loop is CASSAPDREYGYTF. CDR3 nucleotide sequence: TGTGCCAGCTCTGCTCCGGACAGGGAGTATGGCTACACCTTC.

The rearrangement links TRBV28 to TRBJ2-1; perhaps TRBD1 as D (5 bases). Germline CDR1 reads MDHEN; CDR2 reads SYDVKM. The V end lost 6 bases, the J end lost 7 bases, and 22 bases lay between the germline ends. CDR3 size: 16 residues. In DNA, the CDR3 is TGTGCCAGCAGCACCCCAGGCGCAGGGTTTAGGAATGAGCAGTTCTTC. Residues: CASSTPGAGFRNEQFF. Full variable domain (rest looked up from reference TRBV28 and TRBJ2-1): DVKVTQSSRYLVKRTGEKVFLECVQDMDHENMFWYRQDPGLGLRLIYFSYDVKMKEKGDIPEGYSVSREKKERFSLILESASTNQTSMYLCASSTPGAGFRNEQFFGPGTRLTVL.

This clone was seen only once. The chain recombines TRBV6-1 with TRBJ1-2, with a weak D call TRBD1 (5 bases). Per the germline V gene, CDR1 is MNHNS and CDR2 is SASEGT. This CDR3 spans 15 amino acids. Trimming left V 3 bases short and J 8 bases short, with 19 bases between. The CDR3 DNA sequence: TGTGCCAGCAGTGAGGGGACCCCTGAGGAGGAAGGCTACACCTTC. Amino acid sequence: CASSEGTPEEEGYTF.

The chain uses TRBV28 and TRBJ1-1; D remains ambiguous. Per germline, CDR1 MDHEN and CDR2 SYDVKM. The length of the CDR3 is 12 residues. V was pared by 6 bases and J by 7 bases, with 12 bases between. The CDR3 spells CASRLAGGEAFF. As DNA, the CDR3 is TGTGCCAGCAGGTTGGCCGGCGGTGAAGCTTTCTTT.

V usage is TRBV11-2 and J usage is TRBJ1-4; D is perhaps TRBD1 (6 bases). V was trimmed by 4 bases and J by 7 bases, leaving 13 bases between them. The CDR3 is made up of 14 amino acids. Germline V gene data show CDR1 as SGHAT and CDR2 as FQNNGV. CDR3: CASSSQGSFEKLFF. The DNA of the CDR3 is TGTGCCAGCAGCTCTCAGGGGTCCTTTGAAAAACTGTTTTTT. The entire variable domain, with the rest obtained from reference TRBV11-2 and TRBJ1-4, is as follows: EAGVAQSPRYKIIEKRQSVAFWCNPISGHATLYWYQQILGQGPKLLIQFQNNGVVDDSQLPKDRFSAERLKGVDSTLKIQPAKLEDSAVYLCASSSQGSFEKLFFGSGTQLSVL.

This clone was observed a few times. J is TRBJ1-4 and V is TRBV5-1; TRBD1 is a possible D gene (6 bases). The CDR3 is 16 amino acids. V was clipped by 3 bases and J by 3 bases, with 15 bases between them. The germline V gene encodes CDR1 SGHRS and CDR2 YFSETQ. The CDR3 bases are TGCGCCAGCAGCTCAGGGGCCTCATTAGCTAATGAAAAACTGTTTTTT. Translation: CASSSGASLANEKLFF.

This clone was counted a single time. The chain carries TRBV9 and TRBJ2-1; D possibly matches TRBD1 or TRBD2 (5 bases each). This CDR3 region has 17 residues. V was cut by 0 bases and J by 2 bases, with 15 bases left in between. The germline gives CDR1 SGDLS, CDR2 YYNGEE. In DNA form, the CDR3 reads TGTGCCAGCAGCGTAGGATCCTGGGGGAACACCTACAATGAGCAGTTCTTC. This gives the protein CASSVGSWGNTYNEQFF.

The rearrangement uses TRBV11-2 and TRBJ2-2; D gene unclear. The CDR3 has 13 residues. With 1 base removed from V and 6 bases from J, the gap between germline ends came to 6 bases. Germline assignment: CDR1 SGHAT and CDR2 FQNNGV. CDR3 loop: CASSLVSSGELFF. The CDR3 region has the DNA TGTGCCAGCAGCTTAGTAAGCTCCGGGGAGCTGTTTTTT.

This rearrangement joins TRBV2 to TRBJ2-5, with 9 bases that match TRBD1. The end of the DNA aligns better with TRBJ2-7, so the J call may be wrong. CDR1 SNHLY and CDR2 FYNNEI come from the germline V gene. The CDR3 runs 15 residues. CDR3 sequence: CATTTGDRDSYEQYF. CDR3 DNA sequence: TGTGCCACCACCACCGGGGACAGGGACTCCTACGAGCAGTACTTC.

The chain links TRBV4-1 to TRBJ1-5, with D hard to call. The CDR3 sequence is 16 residues long. V lost 3 bases, J lost 7 bases, and 19 bases lay in between. The germline gives CDR1 MGHRA, CDR2 YSYEKL. The CDR3 region is CASSHPPGGSVQPQHF. CDR3 DNA sequence: TGCGCCAGCAGCCACCCTCCGGGAGGGTCCGTCCAGCCCCAGCATTTT.

J is TRBJ2-3 and V is TRBV5-1; no firm D call. The germline V gene has CDR1 SGHRS and CDR2 YFSETQ. The CDR3 is 12 residues long. The V end lost 4 bases, the J end lost 5 bases, and 8 bases lay between the germline ends. CDR3: CASSTGLDTQYF. Here the CDR3 DNA reads TGCGCCAGCAGCACTGGTTTAGATACGCAGTATTTT.

This sequence joins TRBV6-1 and TRBJ1-1; D is possibly TRBD1 (5 bases). In germline, CDR1 is MNHNS, CDR2 SASEGT. Trimming took off 1 base at V and 4 bases at J, with 13 bases between the two ends. The CDR3 runs 15 residues. In nucleotides, the CDR3 is TGTGCCAGCAGTGAAGATTGGGGGTTTGTCACTGAAGCTTTCTTT. As protein: CASSEDWGFVTEAFF.

This sequence joins TRBV7-2 and TRBJ1-2, with D perhaps TRBD1 (5 bases). This CDR3 spans 14 amino acids. Trimming took 2 bases from V and 4 from J, leaving 11 bases between them. Germline-derived CDR1 and CDR2 are SGHTA and FQGNSA. Written as DNA, the CDR3 is TGTGCCAGCAGCTTAAGCAGGGCTGTCTATGGCTACACCTTC. The encoded protein is CASSLSRAVYGYTF.

This clone was detected only once. The chain carries TRBV29-1 and TRBJ1-2, with 7 bases aligning to TRBD1. CDR3 length equals 12 residues. V gave up 1 base and J gave up 8 bases; unmatched junction bases: 4. From germline, CDR1 is SQVTM and CDR2 ANQGSEA. The CDR3 region has the DNA TGCAGCGTTGAAGGAAACAGGGGCGGCTACACCTTC. Protein: CSVEGNRGGYTF.

This clone has just one count. The chain is built from TRBV9 and TRBJ1-1; D call uncertain. The CDR3 runs to 15 residues. V lost 0 bases and J lost 4, with 13 bases in between. Germline V gene data show CDR1 as SGDLS and CDR2 as YYNGEE. The CDR3 reads CASSVAGKEGTEAFF. The CDR3 DNA reads as TGTGCCAGCAGCGTAGCCGGGAAGGAGGGCACTGAAGCTTTCTTT. The whole variable domain, filled in from reference TRBV9 and TRBJ1-1, reads DSGVTQTPKHLITATGQRVTLRCSPRSGDLSVYWYQQSLDQGLQFLIQYYNGEERAKGNILERFSAQQFPDLHSELNLSSLELGDSALYFCASSVAGKEGTEAFFGQGTRLTVV.

To note about this clone: Other DNA sequences in this specimen translate into the identical CDR3. This chain connects TRBV4-1 to TRBJ1-2; D is unclear. CDR1 and CDR2 (germline): MGHRA, YSYEKL. CDR3 length: 14 amino acids. Deletions cut 1 base from V and 3 bases from J, with 9 bases between. The chain's CDR3 is CASSQVSRDYGYTF. In nucleotides, the CDR3 is TGCGCCAGCAGCCAAGTCAGCCGGGACTATGGCTACACCTTC.

The chain couples TRBV7-9 to TRBJ2-1; tentatively, D is TRBD1 (6 bases). V lost 7 bases, J lost 1 base, and 8 bases lay in between. The germline gives CDR1 SEHNR, CDR2 FQNEAQ (reference sequence). The CDR3 totals 13 residues. CDR3 sequence (DNA): TGTGCCAGCAAGGACAGTTCCTACAATGAGCAGTTCTTC. Translated, it gives CASKDSSYNEQFF. The variable domain in full, completed from reference TRBV7-9 and TRBJ2-1, reads DTGVSQNPRHKITKRGQNVTFRCDPISEHNRLYWYRQTLGQGPEFLTYFQNEAQLEKSRLLSDRFSAERPKGSFSTLEIQRTEQGDSAMYLCASKDSSYNEQFFGPGTRLTVL.

This clone was detected only once. The chain joins TRBV7-9 to TRBJ2-3, with D possibly being TRBD2 (5 bases). Germline lookup yields CDR1 SEHNR and CDR2 FQNEAQ (reference sequence). This CDR3 region has 17 residues. Trimming removed 0 bases at V and 2 bases at J, with 15 bases between. The CDR3 DNA reads as TGTGCCAGCAGCTTAGCGTTAAGAGGGATGATCACAGATACGCAGTATTTT. Protein sequence: CASSLALRGMITDTQYF. Drawing the rest from reference TRBV7-9 and TRBJ2-3, the complete variable domain is DTGVSQNPRHKITKRGQNVTFRCDPISEHNRLYWYRQTLGQGPEFLTYFQNEAQLEKSRLLSDRFSAERPKGSFSTLEIQRTEQGDSAMYLCASSLALRGMITDTQYFGPGTRLTVL.

V and J are TRBV7-9 and TRBJ2-6; no reliable D call. Between the trimmed V and J ends, which lost 0 bases and 3 bases, there was a span of 3 bases. The CDR3 runs to 14 residues. Germline CDR1 and CDR2: SEHNR and FQNEAQ (reference sequence). The CDR3 DNA is TGTGCCAGCAGCTTAGCAGGTGGGGCCAACGTCCTGACTTTC. Amino acid sequence: CASSLAGGANVLTF. Filled out from reference TRBV7-9 and TRBJ2-6, the complete variable domain reads DTGVSQNPRHKITKRGQNVTFRCDPISEHNRLYWYRQTLGQGPEFLTYFQNEAQLEKSRLLSDRFSAERPKGSFSTLEIQRTEQGDSAMYLCASSLAGGANVLTFGAGSRLTVL.

Written as DNA, the CDR3 is TGTGCCAGCAGGTACGTATTTCGACAGGGGAAACCCTACGAGCAGTACTTC. Its protein is CASRYVFRQGKPYEQYF. V and J are TRBV11-3 and TRBJ2-7, with TRBD1 matching 8 bases. V lost 6 bases to trimming and J lost 2 bases; unmatched junction nucleotides: 15. The CDR3 is 17 residues long. Germline values: CDR1 SGHNT, CDR2 YENEEA. The whole variable domain, filled in from reference TRBV11-3 and TRBJ2-7, reads EAGVVQSPRYKIIEKKQPVAFWCNPISGHNTLYWYLQNLGQGPELLIRYENEEAVDDSQLPKDRFSAERLKGVDSTLKIQPAELGDSAVYLCASRYVFRQGKPYEQYFGPGTRLTVT.

This chain connects TRBV28 to TRBJ2-3, with 12 bases identical to TRBD2. This CDR3 contains 16 residues. Germline lookup yields CDR1 MDHEN and CDR2 SYDVKM. V shed 4 bases and J 3 bases; nucleotides not matched to a gene: 5. The CDR3 DNA reads as TGTGCCAGCAGTTCACTAGCGGGGGGACTGACAGATACGCAGTATTTT. It yields the protein CASSSLAGGLTDTQYF.